The subject of this entry is one TCR beta chain. What it recognizes is unknown. This record comes from a study of T cell responses to AZD1222 COVID-19 vaccine. CDR3 length: 16 amino acids. The data were produced by immunoSEQ multiplex PCR, yet TCRdb's version contains in-frame clones alone and is incomplete. This sample has approximately 100,000 clones; more than 85% occur once, and the top ten carry 4% to 5.5%. Points from the study as a whole: Spike-specific TCR repertoires showed rising breadth and depth after two AZD1222 doses.

This sequence was found in an adult in good health. This chain connects TRBV1 to TRBJ2-7. TRBV1 is labeled a pseudogene. This specimen consisted of peripheral blood, obtained on day 0 of AZD1222 vaccination. The CDR3, as DNA: TGCACCAGCAGCCAAGATAGGGACCCACGGACCTACGAGCAGTACTTC. It specifies CTSSQDRDPRTYEQYF.